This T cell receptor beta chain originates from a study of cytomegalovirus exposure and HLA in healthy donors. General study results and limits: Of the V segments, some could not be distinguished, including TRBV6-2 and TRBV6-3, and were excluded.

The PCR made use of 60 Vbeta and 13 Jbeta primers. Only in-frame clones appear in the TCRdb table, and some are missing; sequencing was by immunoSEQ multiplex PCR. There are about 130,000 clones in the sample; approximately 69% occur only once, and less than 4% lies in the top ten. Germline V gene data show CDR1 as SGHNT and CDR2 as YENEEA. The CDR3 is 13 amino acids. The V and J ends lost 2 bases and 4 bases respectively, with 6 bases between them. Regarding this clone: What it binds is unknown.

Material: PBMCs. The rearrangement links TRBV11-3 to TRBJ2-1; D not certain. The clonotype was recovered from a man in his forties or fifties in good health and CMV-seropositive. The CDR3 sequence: CASSLSRYNEQFF. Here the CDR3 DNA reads TGTGCCAGCAGCTTAAGTCGGTACAATGAGCAGTTCTTC.